The present T cell receptor (beta chain) was sequenced within a study of CD8 T cells in Susac syndrome. CD8+ and CD4+ T cells from blood underwent TCR beta sequencing. Random hexamers were used to reverse transcribe an amount of about 0.5 to 1 ug RNA. TCRdb used MiXCR to reprocess the immunoSEQ multiplex PCR reads, holding one entry per CDR3 protein. This table holds about 290,000 distinct CDR3 sequences, approximately 89% found once. The TCR comes from a human donor with multiple sclerosis. The sample taken for sequencing was CD8+ T cells from PBMCs.

This CDR3 reads CASSEQDRPDSPLHF. The CDR3 coding sequence is TGCGCCAGCAGCGAACAGGACAGACCGGATTCACCCCTCCACTTT. The rearrangement links TRBV4-3 to TRBJ1-6; possible D gene TRBD1, 6 bases. The CDR3 consists of 15 residues. V lost 5 bases and J lost 8, with 16 bases in between. Germline V gene data show CDR1 as LGHNA and CDR2 as YSLEER.